The rows below give T cell receptor beta chains drawn from one sample of a study of Graves' ophthalmopathy and Graves' hyperthyroidism. TCRdb re-called the multiplex PCR reads through MiXCR, storing one row per CDR3 protein. Of some 350,000 distinct CDR3 sequences detected, about a sixth appear once; the ten largest clones hold roughly 2.3%. The specimen was peripheral blood. Receptor source: an adult woman with stable Graves' hyperthyroidism. Both conserved end residues are part of each CDR3. D genes are given only for firm matches. Only part of the rows carry a size: once, few, many, or a class if the clone is expanded.

many,TRBV5-1,NA,TRBJ1-5,CASTGVPGGPQHF,TGCGCCAGCACCGGGGTCCCAGGTGGGCCCCAGCATTTT
NA,TRBV25-1,NA,TRBJ2-7,CASRYLYEQYF,TGTGCCAGCAGGTATCTCTACGAGCAGTACTTC
NA,TRBV7-3,TRBD1,TRBJ2-5,CASSFDRGRTQYF,TGTGCCAGCAGCTTTGACAGGGGGCGGACCCAGTACTTC
many,TRBV28,TRBD1,TRBJ1-1,CASTGTASGAFF,TGTGCCAGCACCGGGACAGCCTCTGGGGCTTTCTTT
many,TRBV5-1,NA,TRBJ2-7,CASSFEDSSYEQYF,TGCGCCAGCAGCTTCGAGGACAGCTCCTACGAGCAGTACTTC
NA,TRBV19,NA,TRBJ1-1,CASTLGRKNTEAFF,TGTGCCAGTACTCTAGGGCGGAAGAACACTGAAGCTTTCTTT
many,TRBV15,TRBD1,TRBJ1-6,CATSRDTGGYNSPLHF,TGTGCCACCAGCAGAGATACAGGGGGCTATAATTCACCCCTCCACTTT
many,TRBV27,NA,TRBJ1-1,CASSRPGTVEAFF,TGTGCCAGCAGTCGCCCTGGGACGGTTGAAGCTTTCTTT
many,TRBV12-3/TRBV12-4,NA,TRBJ1-5,CASSLGDTFSNQPQHF,TGTGCCAGCAGTTTAGGGGACACATTCTCCAATCAGCCCCAGCATTTT
many,TRBV6-1,TRBD1,TRBJ2-7,CASSDTRTGHGGQYF,TGTGCCAGCAGCGATACCCGGACAGGGCACGGCGGGCAGTACTTC
many,TRBV27,NA,TRBJ1-2,CASSLRQDYGYTF,TGTGCCAGCAGTTTACGACAGGACTATGGCTACACCTTC
many,TRBV4-1,NA,TRBJ2-7,CASSQVGAAYEQYF,TGCGCCAGCAGCCAAGTGGGAGCAGCCTACGAGCAGTACTTC
many,TRBV28,NA,TRBJ1-5,CASSLPQIRRQGMGYQPQHF,TGTGCCAGCAGTTTACCTCAAATCCGACGGCAGGGAATGGGGTATCAGCCCCAGCATTTT
many,TRBV29-1,NA,TRBJ2-5,CSVEDRETQYF,TGCAGCGTTGAAGATCGCGAGACCCAGTACTTC
many,TRBV28,NA,TRBJ2-2,CASSLGHRGGGELFF,TGTGCCAGCAGTTTAGGACACCGCGGCGGTGGGGAGCTGTTTTTT
once,TRBV5-1,NA,TRBJ1-1,CASNAMNTEAFF,TGCGCCAGCAACGCGATGAACACTGAAGCTTTCTTT
many,TRBV3-1,NA,TRBJ2-7,CASSQDGASEQYF,TGTGCCAGCAGCCAAGATGGCGCAAGCGAGCAGTACTTC
many,TRBV12-3/TRBV12-4,TRBD1,TRBJ2-7,CASSFNRGSYEQYF,TGTGCCAGCAGTTTTAACAGGGGTAGCTACGAGCAGTACTTC
NA,TRBV12-3/TRBV12-4,TRBD1,TRBJ2-7,CASSPSSRGQGSYEQYF,TGTGCCAGCAGTCCCTCCTCGCGGGGACAGGGTTCCTACGAGCAGTACTTC
few,TRBV15,NA,TRBJ1-2,CATSRDGSGVSGYTF,TGTGCCACCAGCAGAGATGGGAGTGGGGTTAGCGGCTACACCTTC
many,TRBV2,NA,TRBJ2-7,CASSEIREAYEQYF,TGTGCCAGCAGTGAAATCAGGGAAGCCTACGAGCAGTACTTC
many,TRBV28,NA,TRBJ2-7,CASSPAGKDEQYF,TGTGCCAGCAGCCCAGCAGGGAAGGACGAGCAGTACTTC
NA,TRBV4-2,TRBD1,TRBJ1-5,CASSRGLVLGTDNQPQHF,TGTGCCAGCAGCCGAGGTTTGGTTCTTGGGACAGACAATCAGCCCCAGCATTTT
few,TRBV28,TRBD2,TRBJ2-5,CASSSGTSGQETQYF,TGTGCCAGCAGTTCGGGGACTAGCGGACAAGAGACCCAGTACTTC
NA,TRBV6-1,NA,TRBJ2-7,CASSRSGLDEQYF,TGTGCCAGCAGTCGCTCCGGGTTGGACGAGCAGTACTTC
many,TRBV6-1,TRBD1,TRBJ2-2,CASSGGQGIPSGELFF,TGTGCCAGCAGTGGGGGACAGGGGATACCTTCCGGGGAGCTGTTTTTT
NA,TRBV6-5,TRBD1,TRBJ2-5,CASSWDRRQETQYF,TGTGCCAGCAGTTGGGACAGGAGGCAAGAGACCCAGTACTTC
many,TRBV6-5,TRBD1,TRBJ1-1,CASSFFEGAGTEAFF,TGTGCCAGCAGTTTCTTTGAGGGGGCAGGCACTGAAGCTTTCTTT
many,TRBV28,TRBD1,TRBJ1-5,CASSLTGTGYIQPQHF,TGTGCCAGCAGTCTTACCGGGACAGGGTACATTCAGCCCCAGCATTTT
many,TRBV29-1,NA,TRBJ2-7,CSVEDHQGRNSYEQYF,TGCAGCGTTGAAGATCACCAGGGGCGAAATTCCTACGAGCAGTACTTC
many,TRBV29-1,TRBD1,TRBJ2-7,CSVEGGTTGDEQYF,TGCAGCGTTGAAGGGGGGACCACAGGGGACGAGCAGTACTTC
many,TRBV28,NA,TRBJ1-2,CASSSPAATNYGYTF,TGTGCCAGCAGTTCGCCCGCAGCGACTAACTATGGCTACACCTTC
NA,TRBV24-1,TRBD1,TRBJ1-5,CATSDLGQGNQPQHF,TGTGCCACCAGTGATTTGGGACAGGGCAATCAGCCCCAGCATTTT
few,TRBV7-2,NA,TRBJ1-1,CASSLSFPEAFF,TGTGCCAGCAGCTTAAGTTTCCCTGAAGCTTTCTTT
few,TRBV6-1,NA,TRBJ2-7,CASSEARYEQYF,TGTGCCAGCAGTGAAGCTAGGTACGAGCAGTACTTC
NA,TRBV2,NA,TRBJ2-5,CASNFGEGETQYF,TGTGCCAGCAACTTCGGAGAGGGGGAGACCCAGTACTTC
NA,TRBV12-3/TRBV12-4,NA,TRBJ1-1,CASSLTGVEAFF,TGTGCCAGCAGTTTAACCGGGGTTGAAGCTTTCTTT
many,TRBV6-2/TRBV6-3,TRBD1,TRBJ2-7,CASRWTGAHEQYF,TGTGCCAGCAGGTGGACAGGGGCCCACGAGCAGTACTTC
many,TRBV28,TRBD1,TRBJ2-5,CASSPPGVGQGRVETQYF,TGTGCCAGCAGCCCCCCGGGGGTAGGACAGGGCAGAGTCGAGACCCAGTACTTC
few,TRBV7-6,NA,TRBJ2-7,CASSLDRPRPYEQYF,TGTGCCAGCAGCTTAGACCGGCCCAGGCCCTACGAGCAGTACTTC
few,TRBV11-2,TRBD2,TRBJ2-2,CASSLRLAGGANTGELFF,TGTGCCAGCAGCCTACGACTGGCGGGGGGGGCGAACACCGGGGAGCTGTTTTTT
many,TRBV28,NA,TRBJ2-7,CASRPPGVGQYF,TGTGCCAGCAGACCTCCCGGTGTTGGGCAGTACTTC
NA,TRBV6-1,NA,TRBJ1-6,CASLYPRSYNSPLHF,TGTGCCAGCCTTTATCCCCGCTCCTATAATTCACCCCTCCACTTT
many,TRBV25-1,TRBD1,TRBJ1-6,CASSPARDRANNSPLHF,TGTGCCAGCAGCCCAGCCCGGGACAGGGCGAACAATTCACCCCTCCACTTT
many,TRBV7-2,TRBD2,TRBJ2-5,CASSIWTSGGRAQYF,TGTGCCAGCAGCATCTGGACTAGCGGGGGTCGGGCCCAGTACTTC
many,TRBV20-1,TRBD1,TRBJ2-5,CSARDPVSETGLQETQYF,TGCAGTGCTAGAGATCCTGTTTCCGAGACAGGGCTACAAGAGACCCAGTACTTC
many,TRBV12-3/TRBV12-4,NA,TRBJ1-1,CASSWQGSTEAFF,TGTGCCAGCAGTTGGCAGGGTTCCACTGAAGCTTTCTTT
many,TRBV6-1,NA,TRBJ1-5,CASSDGWQPQHF,TGTGCCAGCAGTGACGGGTGGCAGCCCCAGCATTTT
many,TRBV10-3,TRBD2,TRBJ2-7,CAISTTSGGLGEQYF,TGTGCCATCAGTACCACTAGCGGGGGTCTGGGCGAGCAGTACTTC
many,TRBV15,TRBD2,TRBJ2-3,CATRHGSGKSTDTQYF,TGTGCCACCAGGCACGGGAGCGGGAAGAGCACAGATACGCAGTATTTT
many,TRBV6-5,TRBD2,TRBJ2-7,CASSYGTSGRAGEQYF,TGTGCCAGCAGTTACGGGACTAGCGGGAGGGCCGGCGAGCAGTACTTC
NA,TRBV27,NA,TRBJ2-5,CASRPNWEETQYF,TGTGCCAGCAGGCCCAATTGGGAGGAGACCCAGTACTTC
few,TRBV10-3,NA,TRBJ1-6,CAAGRADSPLHF,TGTGCCGCCGGAAGGGCGGATTCACCCCTCCACTTT
few,TRBV27,NA,TRBJ1-1,CASSPRQASNTEAFF,TGTGCCAGCAGTCCTCGACAGGCCTCGAACACTGAAGCTTTCTTT
many,TRBV6-2/TRBV6-3,TRBD2,TRBJ2-5,CASSYLREWEETQYF,TGTGCCAGCAGTTATTTGCGGGAGTGGGAAGAGACCCAGTACTTC
NA,TRBV11-2,TRBD2,TRBJ2-7,CASSPRGVSGRYEQYF,TGTGCCAGCAGCCCCCGTGGGGTTAGCGGGAGATACGAGCAGTACTTC
many,TRBV7-2,NA,TRBJ2-6,CASSFRTNLGANVLTF,TGTGCCAGCAGCTTCCGGACAAACCTTGGGGCCAACGTCCTGACTTTC
few,TRBV13,TRBD1,TRBJ1-2,CASSFRDRDYGYTF,TGTGCCAGCAGCTTCCGGGACAGGGATTATGGCTACACCTTC